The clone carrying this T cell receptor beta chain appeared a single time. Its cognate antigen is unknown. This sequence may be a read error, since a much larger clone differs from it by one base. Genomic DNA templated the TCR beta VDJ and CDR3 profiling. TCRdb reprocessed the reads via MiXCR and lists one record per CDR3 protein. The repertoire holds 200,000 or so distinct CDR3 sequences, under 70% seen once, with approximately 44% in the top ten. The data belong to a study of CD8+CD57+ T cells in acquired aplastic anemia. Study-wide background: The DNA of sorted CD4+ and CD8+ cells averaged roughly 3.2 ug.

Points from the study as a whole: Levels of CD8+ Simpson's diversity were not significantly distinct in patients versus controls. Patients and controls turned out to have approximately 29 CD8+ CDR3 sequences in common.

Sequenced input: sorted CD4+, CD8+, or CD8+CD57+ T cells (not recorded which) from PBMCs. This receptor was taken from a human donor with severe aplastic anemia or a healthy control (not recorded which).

DNA of the CDR3: TGTGCCAGCAGTCCCGGGGGACAGACCTACGATCAGTACTTC. Amino acid sequence: CASSPGGQTYDQYF. This chain links TRBV6-5 with TRBJ2-7, with D possibly being TRBD1 (7 bases). CDR3 length equals 14 residues. The germline gives CDR1 MNHEY, CDR2 SVGAGI.